These 28 T cell receptor beta chains share one sample of origin, sequenced in a study of CD8+CD57+ T cells in acquired aplastic anemia. Both TCR beta VDJ combination and CDR3 sequence profiling were carried out. Genomic DNA was the template for this profiling. Each CDR3 protein is one row after TCRdb ran MiXCR on the reads. The data contain around 430,000 distinct CDR3 sequences, around a third of them singletons. Previously, flow cytometry had revealed CD8+CD57+ cell expansion in the patients chosen for sequencing. What was sequenced was sorted CD4+, CD8+, or CD8+CD57+ T cells (not recorded which) from PBMCs. The receptors originated from a human donor with aplastic anemia.

The table lists this clonotype with many counts. V usage is TRBV7-6 and J usage is TRBJ1-2; D gene unclear. CDR1 and CDR2 (germline): SGHVS, FNYEAQ. Trimming stripped 5 bases from V and 1 base from J, with 8 bases between. The CDR3 covers 13 residues. The CDR3: CASSETYNYGYTF. CDR3 coding DNA: TGTGCCAGCAGCGAAACGTATAACTATGGCTACACCTTC.

Concerning this clonotype itself: This could be a read error, since a much larger clone is one nucleotide away. The chain joins TRBV20-1 to TRBJ1-6; D remains unclear. Trimming took off 2 bases at V and 0 bases at J, with 5 bases between the two ends. The CDR3 has 14 residues. Germline V CDR1 and CDR2: DFQATT, SNEGSKA (reference sequence). The CDR3: CSARQNSYNSPLHF. In DNA, the CDR3 is TGCAGTGCTAGACAGAACTCCTATAATTCACCCCTCCACTTT.

There are a few counts of this clonotype. This chain joins TRBV3-1 and TRBJ2-7; no clear D. V gave up 2 bases and J gave up 1 base, with 9 bases separating them. The CDR3 spans 14 residues. CDR1 is LGHDT and CDR2 is YNNKEL in the germline V gene (reference sequence). The CDR3 sequence is CASSQRHGSYEQYF. The CDR3 DNA is TGTGCCAGCAGCCAAAGACATGGATCCTACGAGCAGTACTTC.

This clonotype was observed at least ten times. The V and J genes are TRBV15 and TRBJ2-7; D unclear. Trimming cost V 3 bases and J 0 bases, with 9 bases left between them. CDR1 is LNHNV, CDR2 YYDKDF, per germline (reference sequence). The CDR3 runs 14 residues. Here the CDR3 DNA reads TGTGCCACCAGCAGTAGGTCATCCTCCTACGAGCAGTACTTC. It specifies CATSSRSSSYEQYF.

Turning to this clonotype: The junction shows a germline mismatch at one end, possibly a read error. V usage is TRBV9 and J usage is TRBJ2-6; D is unresolved. Germline V gives CDR1 SGDLS, CDR2 YYNGEE. The CDR3 spans 18 residues. CDR3: CASGVDGRQHSGANVLTF. The CDR3 nucleotides read TGTGCCAGCGGCGTAGATGGCAGGCAACACTCTGGGGCCAACGTCCTGACTTTC.

Turning to this clonotype: Relative to the germline gene, one junction end is altered; a read error may explain this. The chain combines TRBV10-3 with TRBJ2-2, with a tentative D call TRBD1 (6 bases). Germline assignment: CDR1 ENHRY and CDR2 SYGVKD. This CDR3 region has 14 residues. DNA for the CDR3: TGTGCCAGCAGTTTACAGGGCTACACCGGGGAGCTGTTTTTT. Amino acids: CASSLQGYTGELFF.

This clonotype was counted ten times or more. J is TRBJ2-7 and V is TRBV15, with 11 bases lining up with TRBD2. This CDR3 comprises 16 residues. From germline, CDR1 is LNHNV and CDR2 YYDKDF (reference sequence). V was clipped by 0 bases and J by 4 bases; unmatched bases: 5. CDR3: CATSRELAGVGYEQYF. CDR3 coding DNA: TGTGCCACCAGCAGAGAACTAGCGGGAGTTGGGTACGAGCAGTACTTC.

The table lists this clonotype with a few counts. V and J are TRBV5-1 and TRBJ2-3; 12 bases match TRBD2. CDR3 length equals 15 residues. The germline V gene encodes CDR1 SGHRS and CDR2 YFSETQ. Unmatched junction bases numbered 4, after V lost 4 bases and J lost 4 bases. Written as DNA, the CDR3 is TGCGCCAGCAGCGCCACTAGCGGGGGGCCAGATACGCAGTATTTT. This sequence encodes CASSATSGGPDTQYF. The full variable domain, rest sourced from reference TRBV5-1 and TRBJ2-3, is KAGVTQTPRYLIKTRGQQVTLSCSPISGHRSVSWYQQTPGQGLQFLFEYFSETQRNKGNFPGRFSGRQFSNSRSEMNVSTLELGDSALYLCASSATSGGPDTQYFGPGTRLTVL.

This clonotype occurred a few times. The rearrangement links TRBV12-3 or TRBV12-4 to TRBJ1-1; possibly TRBD1 for D (5 bases). This CDR3 contains 14 residues. V was trimmed by 2 bases and J by 1 base, leaving 8 bases between them. The CDR3 loop is CASSLSQGNTEAFF. CDR3 DNA: TGTGCCAGCAGTTTATCCCAGGGGAACACTGAAGCTTTCTTT.

Only a few counts were recorded for this clonotype. The chain has TRBV2 and TRBJ1-2; D ambiguous. Germline V CDR1 and CDR2: SNHLY, FYNNEI. This CDR3 spans 15 amino acids. V dropped 3 bases and J dropped 2 bases, with 13 bases sitting between them. CDR3 residues: CASSDGVTRNYGYTF. The CDR3 DNA reads as TGTGCCAGCAGTGATGGGGTTACGAGGAACTATGGCTACACCTTC.

This clonotype has ten or more counts. V and J are TRBV7-2 and TRBJ2-2; D unclear. Between the trimmed V and J ends, which lost 6 bases and 6 bases, there was a span of 11 bases. CDR3 length: 13 amino acids. The germline CDR1 and CDR2 sequences are SGHTA and FQGNSA. The chain's CDR3 is CASSLERAGELFF. DNA for the CDR3: TGTGCCAGCAGTCTCGAACGGGCCGGGGAGCTGTTTTTT.

The chain carries TRBV24-1 and TRBJ2-3, with TRBD2 matching 9 bases. There are 16 residues in the CDR3. Germline CDR1 reads KGHDR; CDR2 reads SFDVKD. Trimming at V came to 1 base and at J to 2 bases, leaving 3 bases not matched to a gene. This chain's CDR3 is CATSDFSGGTTDTQYF. CDR3 in DNA: TGTGCCACCAGTGATTTTAGCGGGGGCACCACAGATACGCAGTATTTT.

This clonotype was seen many times. The chain has TRBV24-1 and TRBJ2-5; D may be TRBD2 (5 bases). The ends were cut back, 6 bases at V and 1 base at J, with 14 bases in the middle. CDR1 KGHDR and CDR2 SFDVKD come from the germline V gene. This CDR3 is built from 15 residues. In DNA, the CDR3 is TGTGCCACCAGTCCCGGGATTAACGGCCAAGAGACCCAGTACTTC. As protein: CATSPGINGQETQYF.

This clonotype appeared many times. This chain joins TRBV4-2 and TRBJ1-6, with D uncertain. The CDR3 has 13 residues. The V and J ends lost 2 bases and 3 bases respectively, with 2 bases between them. The germline gives CDR1 LGHNA, CDR2 YNFKEQ. The CDR3 DNA sequence: TGTGCCAGCAGCCAAAACTATAATTCACCCCTCCACTTT. Its protein is CASSQNYNSPLHF.

To note about this clonotype: A clone one base away is much larger, so this may be a read error. The chain uses TRBV9 and TRBJ2-3; D may match TRBD1 or TRBD2 (5 bases each). CDR1 and CDR2 (germline): SGDLS, YYNGEE. CDR3 size: 15 residues. CDR3 protein: CPSSVGEGRIDTQYF. The CDR3 nucleotides are TGTCCCAGCAGCGTAGGAGAGGGGCGGATAGATACGCAGTATTTT. The whole variable domain, remainder taken from reference TRBV9 and TRBJ2-3, is DSGVTQTPKHLITATGQRVTLRCSPRSGDLSVYWYQQSLDQGLQFLIQYYNGEERAKGNILERFSAQQFPDLHSELNLSSLELGDSALYFCPSSVGEGRIDTQYFGPGTRLTVL.

The chain has TRBV7-6 and TRBJ2-2; 8 bases agree with TRBD1. The CDR3 runs to 18 residues. With 5 bases clipped from V and 5 bases from J, the junction kept 16 bases outside the gene matches. The V gene's germline CDR1 is SGHVS and CDR2 FNYEAQ. CDR3 sequence (DNA): TGTGCCAGCAGCCCCCTGTCAGGGGGCTTTGCGCCAACCGGGGAGCTGTTTTTT. This codes for CASSPLSGGFAPTGELFF. The full variable domain, with the rest looked up from reference TRBV7-6 and TRBJ2-2, is GAGVSQSPRYKVTKRGQDVALRCDPISGHVSLYWYRQALGQGPEFLTYFNYEAQQDKSGLPNDRFSAERPEGSISTLTIQRTEQRDSAMYRCASSPLSGGFAPTGELFFGEGSRLTVL.

This clonotype was seen many times. This chain uses TRBV7-2 with TRBJ1-2, with D unclear. CDR3 length: 14 residues. Trimming stripped 1 base from V and 4 bases from J, with 10 bases between. Germline-derived CDR1 and CDR2 are SGHTA and FQGNSA. CDR3 coding DNA: TGTGCCAGCAGCTTAGACGGGATTATCTATGGCTACACCTTC. It is translated as CASSLDGIIYGYTF.

This clonotype has a count of ten or more. This chain connects TRBV15 to TRBJ1-1, with unresolved D. In germline, CDR1 is LNHNV, CDR2 YYDKDF (reference sequence). The germline V and J ends were trimmed by 0 bases and 1 base, with 6 bases remaining between them. The CDR3 length is 14 residues. CDR3 in DNA: TGTGCCACCAGCAGAGATCGAGAGAACACTGAAGCTTTCTTT. Translation gives CATSRDRENTEAFF.

This clonotype was seen more than once but under ten times. The chain links TRBV13 to TRBJ2-3; 7 positions agree with TRBD2. The CDR3 length is 17 residues. CDR1 and CDR2 (germline): PRHDT, FYEKMQ (reference sequence). Trimming at V came to 2 bases and at J to 9 bases, leaving 17 bases not matched to a gene. The CDR3 DNA is TGTGCCAGCAGCTTAACGTCCAGGAGCGGGAAATCAGGAACGCAGTATTTT. Its translation is CASSLTSRSGKSGTQYF. Variable domain in full (rest from reference TRBV13 and TRBJ2-3): AAGVIQSPRHLIKEKRETATLKCYPIPRHDTVYWYQQGPGQDPQFLISFYEKMQSDKGSIPDRFSAQQFSDYHSELNMSSLELGDSALYFCASSLTSRSGKSGTQYFGPGTRLTVL.

This chain joins TRBV12-3 or TRBV12-4 and TRBJ2-3; D gene uncertain. V was shortened by 5 bases and J by 4 bases, with 7 bases between the two germline ends. The CDR3 has 12 residues. The CDR3 sequence: CASSRLSDTQYF. In nucleotides, the CDR3 is TGTGCCAGCAGTCGCCTTTCAGATACGCAGTATTTT.

The chain uses TRBV30 and TRBJ1-6; D uncertain. The V end was cut by 4 bases, the J end by 9 bases, with 16 bases between. In germline, CDR1 is GTSNPN, CDR2 SVGIG (reference sequence). This CDR3 has 14 residues. The CDR3 bases are TGTGCCTGGACGAGAAGTCTACCGAGTTCACCCCTCCACTTT. This gives the protein CAWTRSLPSSPLHF.

In its sample, this clonotype was seen many times. CDR3 protein: CASNKGLAGGYEQFF. The CDR3 DNA sequence: TGTGCCAGCAACAAGGGACTAGCGGGGGGCTATGAGCAGTTCTTC. The chain uses TRBV25-1 and TRBJ2-1; 15 positions match TRBD2. Trimming at V came to 7 bases and at J to 8 bases, leaving 6 bases not matched to a gene. CDR3 length: 15 amino acids. Germline V gene lookup returns CDR1 MGHDK and CDR2 SYGVNS.

This clonotype has ten or more counts. J is TRBJ1-2 and V is TRBV5-1; TRBD1 might be the D (5 bases). This CDR3 contains 14 residues. Trimming removed 0 bases from V and 8 bases from J, with 14 bases in between. CDR1 is SGHRS and CDR2 is YFSETQ in the germline V gene. This chain's CDR3 is CASSLAVQGGGYTF. As DNA, the CDR3 is TGCGCCAGCAGCTTGGCCGTTCAGGGAGGAGGCTACACCTTC.

This clonotype was detected ten times or more. This chain uses TRBV7-9 with TRBJ1-2; a possible D gene is TRBD1 (5 bases). Trimming shortened V by 7 bases and J by 2 bases, and 17 bases separated the two germline ends. This CDR3 contains 15 residues. Germline V CDR1 and CDR2: SEHNR, FQNEAQ (reference sequence). The CDR3 nucleotides read TGTGCCAGCACCTCCAGGGACGGGGAAAACTATGGCTACACCTTC. Protein product: CASTSRDGENYGYTF.

This clonotype was found many times. This rearrangement joins TRBV5-1 to TRBJ2-3; D is unclear. Between the trimmed V and J ends, which lost 0 bases and 2 bases, there was a span of 10 bases. There are 15 residues in the CDR3. Looked up from germline, CDR1 is SGHRS and CDR2 is YFSETQ. The CDR3 nucleotides read TGCGCCAGCAGCTTGGTAGGCGGTAACACAGATACGCAGTATTTT. It is translated as CASSLVGGNTDTQYF.

The table lists this clonotype with many counts. This chain uses TRBV7-8 with TRBJ2-7; 9 bases fit TRBD1. Germline CDR1 SGHVS, CDR2 FQNEAQ. Unmatched junction bases numbered 5, after V lost 5 bases and J lost 3 bases. There are 14 residues in the CDR3. CDR3 sequence reads: CASSVTGGGYEQYF. The DNA of the CDR3 is TGTGCCAGCAGCGTAACAGGGGGCGGCTACGAGCAGTACTTC.

A note on this clonotype: A much larger clonotype is one base distant, so this may be a read error. The gene calls are TRBV19 and TRBJ2-3, with TRBD2 matching over 9 bases. The CDR3 runs 16 residues. Germline-derived CDR1 and CDR2 are LNHDA and SQIVND (reference sequence). DNA for the CDR3: TGTACCAGTAGTCTAGCGGGAATGTCACACACAGATACGCAGTATTTT. This sequence encodes CTSSLAGMSHTDTQYF.

Many counts were recorded for this clonotype. The CDR3 DNA reads TGCAGTGCCGGAGGGACAGGGATCGACACTGAAGCTTTCTTT. Translating gives CSAGGTGIDTEAFF. The J gene is TRBJ1-1, the V gene TRBV20-1; TRBD1 agrees at 9 bases. The CDR3 is 14 residues long. V shed 6 bases, J shed 3 bases, and the junction held 8 bases outside the gene matches. The V gene's germline CDR1 is DFQATT and CDR2 SNEGSKA (reference sequence).